Listed here are 27 T cell receptor beta chains from one sample, sequenced in a study of spatial heterogeneity in lung cancer. Time point given: sample taken at primary tumor resection. Overall study results and limits: Counts that tracked tumor mutation counts were those of expanded intratumoral alpha and beta TCRs.

TCRdb redid the calling of the 5' RACE reads with MiXCR, one entry per CDR3 protein. The sample shows some 21,000 distinct CDR3 sequences, roughly 6.7% of them seen only once. Which antigens these TCRs recognize remains unknown. The sequencing here drew on lung tumor tissue, taken at surgery. These receptors all stem from a male donor with early-stage non-small cell lung cancer.

The rearrangement links TRBV18 to TRBJ1-1; D is uncertain. Germline V gene lookup returns CDR1 KGHSH and CDR2 LQKENI. This CDR3 contains 18 residues. Deletions cut 0 bases from V and 4 bases from J, with 21 bases between. The CDR3 DNA sequence: TGTGCCAGCTCACCACCGTCGTGGACGGGGAGCCCTAGCACTGAAGCTTTCTTT. Encoded protein: CASSPPSWTGSPSTEAFF.

This clonotype was recorded at least ten times. The chain employs TRBV7-2 and TRBJ1-1; D possibly corresponds to TRBD1 (5 bases). Germline V gene data show CDR1 as SGHTA and CDR2 as FQGNSA. This CDR3 contains 15 residues. Trimming removed 1 base from V and 5 bases from J, with 14 bases in between. CDR3 sequence reads: CASSLGAGISTEAFF. The DNA for the CDR3 is TGTGCCAGCAGCTTAGGGGCAGGGATAAGTACTGAAGCTTTCTTT.

This clonotype showed up just a few times. The J gene is TRBJ1-6, the V gene TRBV20-1; 7 bases fit TRBD1. Looked up from germline, CDR1 is DFQATT and CDR2 is SNEGSKA (reference sequence). V gave up 6 bases and J gave up 9 bases; unmatched junction bases: 11. The CDR3 has 14 amino acids. The CDR3 region has the DNA TGCAGTGCCACCAGGGGGATCGTGGGTTCACCCCTCCACTTT. Protein product: CSATRGIVGSPLHF.

This clonotype occurred many times. The V call is TRBV11-1, the J call TRBJ1-4; 7 nucleotides agree with TRBD1. The germline CDR1 and CDR2 sequences are SGHAT and FQDESV (reference sequence). The CDR3 sequence is 15 residues long. V dropped 1 base and J dropped 7; count of bases not matched to a gene: 6. This CDR3 is CASSLEGGAGEKLFF. The CDR3 coding sequence is TGTGCCAGCAGCTTAGAAGGGGGCGCCGGTGAAAAACTGTTTTTT.

This clonotype was seen repeatedly, ten times or more. V is TRBV4-2 and J is TRBJ2-3, with D unresolved. This CDR3 contains 15 residues. Germline V gene data show CDR1 as LGHNA and CDR2 as YNFKEQ. V lost 0 bases, J lost 3 bases, and 10 bases lay in between. CDR3 nucleotide sequence: TGTGCCAGCAGCCAAGATCACTGGGGAACAGATACGCAGTATTTT. It encodes CASSQDHWGTDTQYF.

Ten or more counts support this clonotype. This chain uses TRBV20-1 with TRBJ2-1, with D maybe TRBD2 (5 bases). Germline CDR1 is DFQATT and CDR2 is SNEGSKA (reference sequence). There are 14 residues in the CDR3. The V and J ends lost 0 bases and 4 bases respectively, with 10 bases between them. The CDR3 region is CSARDSDFYNEQFF. The CDR3 nucleotides are TGCAGTGCTAGAGATTCGGACTTTTACAATGAGCAGTTCTTC.

By share, this clonotype counts as medium-sized. The CDR3 here is CASSQEHIPTDTQYF. As DNA, the CDR3 is TGCGCCAGCAGCCAAGAACACATCCCCACAGATACGCAGTATTTT. The V and J genes are TRBV4-3 and TRBJ2-3; D unclear. V shed 0 bases and J shed 2 bases, with 9 bases lying between them. CDR3 length: 15 residues. Per the germline V gene, CDR1 is LGHNA and CDR2 is YSLEER.

This clonotype occurred many times. This sequence joins TRBV28 and TRBJ1-2, with TRBD1 matching over 7 bases. V shed 6 bases and J 6 bases; nucleotides not matched to a gene: 7. This CDR3 is built from 13 residues. Germline CDR1 MDHEN, CDR2 SYDVKM. The CDR3 DNA reads as TGTGCCAGCAGCCTACCGACAGGGAATGGCTACACCTTC. Protein: CASSLPTGNGYTF.

V is TRBV20-1 and J is TRBJ2-5; D possibly corresponds to TRBD2 (5 bases). This CDR3 has 13 amino acids. V lost 6 bases and J 5 bases, leaving 16 bases between the germline ends. The V gene's germline CDR1 is DFQATT and CDR2 SNEGSKA (reference sequence). CDR3 sequence: CSATRTSHETQYF. The CDR3 coding sequence is TGCAGTGCCACTAGGACCAGCCATGAGACCCAGTACTTC.

The J gene is TRBJ2-7, the V gene TRBV7-2, with TRBD2 identical over 8 bases. V gave up 1 base and J gave up 4 bases; unmatched junction bases: 6. Germline values: CDR1 SGHTA, CDR2 FQGNSA. The CDR3 extends over 15 amino acids. CDR3 bases: TGTGCCAGCAGCTTAGGTCCCAGCGGGGGTTACGAGCAGTACTTC. Translating gives CASSLGPSGGYEQYF.

This clonotype was observed many times. The chain links TRBV20-1 to TRBJ2-5; D is uncertain. This CDR3 is 12 amino acids long. V was cut by 2 bases and J by 2 bases, with 6 bases left in between. CDR1 DFQATT and CDR2 SNEGSKA come from the germline V gene (reference sequence). The CDR3 protein is CSARKGQETQYF. The CDR3 bases are TGCAGTGCTAGAAAGGGACAAGAGACCCAGTACTTC.

This clonotype came up a few times. CDR3 sequence: CASSDNYGGSYEQYF. For the CDR3, the DNA is TGTGCCAGCAGCGATAACTACGGGGGCTCCTACGAGCAGTACTTC. The chain recombines TRBV11-2 with TRBJ2-7, with a possible D match to TRBD2 (6 bases). Germline V gene sequence: CDR1 SGHAT, CDR2 FQNNGV. V shed 5 bases and J shed 0 bases, with 14 bases lying between them. This CDR3 is built from 15 residues.

This chain connects TRBV3-1 to TRBJ2-1, with 10 nucleotides matching TRBD1. The CDR3 spans 13 residues. J lost 15 bases, V lost 4 bases, and 9 bases had no gene match. Per germline, CDR1 LGHDT and CDR2 YNNKEL (reference sequence). The DNA of the CDR3 is TGTGCCAGCAGCCCGAACCGGGACAGGGGCCGGTTCTTC. Its protein product is CASSPNRDRGRFF.

V usage is TRBV10-2 and J usage is TRBJ2-1; D ambiguous. Trimming shortened V by 3 bases and J by 6 bases, and 12 bases separated the two germline ends. The CDR3 consists of 14 residues. Germline lookup yields CDR1 WSHSY and CDR2 SAAADI. The CDR3: CASSEGRLANEQFF. In nucleotides, the CDR3 is TGCGCCAGCAGTGAAGGGCGACTCGCCAATGAGCAGTTCTTC.

The chain is built from TRBV13 and TRBJ2-1; D unclear. Germline V gene sequence: CDR1 PRHDT, CDR2 FYEKMQ (reference sequence). The CDR3 has 15 amino acids. V was clipped by 0 bases and J by 2 bases, with 8 bases between them. The CDR3 DNA follows: TGTGCCAGCAGCTTAGGGGGGATTCCCTACAATGAGCAGTTCTTC. It encodes CASSLGGIPYNEQFF.

This clonotype was seen at least ten times. The chain joins TRBV10-3 to TRBJ2-3, with D perhaps matching TRBD1 or TRBD2 (6 bases each). Germline lookup yields CDR1 ENHRY and CDR2 SYGVKD. This CDR3 is 16 amino acids long. The germline V and J ends were trimmed by 4 bases and 2 bases, with 16 bases remaining between them. CDR3 loop: CAISGRDTTSTDTQYF. The CDR3 coding sequence is TGTGCCATCAGTGGGAGGGACACTACCTCCACAGATACGCAGTATTTT.

This clonotype has a count of ten or more. The chain recombines TRBV2 with TRBJ2-5; D gene ambiguous. The CDR3 spans 15 residues. Germline CDR1 and CDR2: SNHLY and FYNNEI. Trimming cost V 10 bases and J 4 bases, with 22 bases left between them. The CDR3 DNA reads as TGTGCCACTTCACCCGTGGGCGCGGCATCAGAGACCCAGTACTTC. Translation: CATSPVGAASETQYF. Variable domain in full (rest from reference TRBV2 and TRBJ2-5): EPEVTQTPSHQVTQMGQEVILRCVPISNHLYFYWYRQILGQKVEFLVSFYNNEISEKSEIFDDQFSVERPDGSNFTLKIRSTKLEDSAMYFCATSPVGAASETQYFGPGTRLLVL.

This clonotype was observed many times. The chain links TRBV7-3 to TRBJ2-1, with 11 bases identical to TRBD2. The ends lost 5 bases at V and 8 bases at J; junction bases unmatched: 8. From germline, CDR1 is SGHTA and CDR2 FQGTGA. The CDR3 is 15 residues long. The CDR3: CASSRGTSGADEQFF. CDR3 DNA sequence: TGTGCCAGCAGCCGCGGGACTAGCGGAGCCGATGAGCAGTTCTTC.

This clonotype came up many times. The chain links TRBV20-1 to TRBJ2-3, with TRBD2 matching 9 bases. Germline lookup yields CDR1 DFQATT and CDR2 SNEGSKA (reference sequence). J gave up 6 bases and V 5 bases, and 12 bases lay outside the gene matches. The CDR3 runs to 15 residues. CDR3 sequence (DNA): TGCAGTGCTCGACGGGCTAGCGGGATGGCGGATACGCAGTATTTT. As protein: CSARRASGMADTQYF.

V usage is TRBV6-2 or TRBV6-3 and J usage is TRBJ1-3, with D possibly being TRBD1 (6 bases). This CDR3 is built from 15 residues. The V gene lost 2 bases and the J gene lost 4 bases, with 12 bases spanning the gap. Germline loops: CDR1 MNHEY, CDR2 SVGEGT. The CDR3 bases are TGTGCCAGCAGTTACGCCAGGGGAAGAGGAAACACCATATATTTT. As protein: CASSYARGRGNTIYF.

This clonotype was picked up a small number of times. The rearrangement links TRBV12-3 or TRBV12-4 to TRBJ1-4; TRBD1 matches at 7 bases. Trimming at V came to 6 bases and at J to 5 bases, leaving 6 bases not matched to a gene. CDR3 length: 14 residues. CDR3 amino acids: CASRGTAWNEKLFF. CDR3 bases: TGTGCCAGCAGGGGGACAGCATGGAATGAAAAACTGTTTTTT.

This clonotype was observed many times. The chain combines TRBV28 with TRBJ2-7; 9 positions match TRBD2. Germline V gene sequence: CDR1 MDHEN, CDR2 SYDVKM. Trimming removed 4 bases from V and 0 bases from J; junction bases left unmatched: 13. The CDR3 consists of 18 residues. The CDR3 nucleotides are TGTGCCAGCAGTTCCCCCGGGACTAGCCCATTGGGCTCCTACGAGCAGTACTTC. Translated: CASSSPGTSPLGSYEQYF.

This clonotype was seen repeatedly, ten times or more. V and J are TRBV29-1 and TRBJ2-5; D possibly corresponds to TRBD1 (5 bases). The V end was cut by 5 bases, the J end by 1 base, with 20 bases between. CDR1 is SQVTM and CDR2 is ANQGSEA in the germline V gene. The CDR3 extends over 16 amino acids. The CDR3 nucleotides read TGCAGCGTTCTGGGAATAGCCAGGGCCCTCCAAGAGACCCAGTACTTC. Amino acid sequence: CSVLGIARALQETQYF.

This chain joins TRBV29-1 and TRBJ1-5; no clear D. CDR1 and CDR2 from the germline V gene are SQVTM and ANQGSEA. V shed 4 bases and J shed 4 bases, with 14 bases lying between them. CDR3 size: 14 residues. The chain's CDR3 is CSVGLGGANQPQHF. CDR3 nucleotides: TGCAGCGTTGGTCTGGGAGGAGCGAATCAGCCCCAGCATTTT.

Remarks on this clonotype: Given a much more abundant clone one base away, this may be a read error. The V call is TRBV18, the J call TRBJ1-2; 8 bases map to TRBD1. CDR3 length equals 17 residues. Germline CDR1 KGHSH, CDR2 LQKENI. The CDR3 protein is CVSSPSGQEGANFGYTF. The DNA for the CDR3 is TGTGTCAGCTCACCATCGGGACAGGAGGGCGCGAACTTTGGCTACACCTTC.

Judged by abundance, this clonotype is medium-sized. This sequence joins TRBV7-9 and TRBJ2-7; perhaps TRBD1 as D (6 bases). The V gene lost 6 bases and the J gene lost 4 bases, with 13 bases spanning the gap. Per the germline V gene, CDR1 is SEHNR and CDR2 is FQNEAQ (reference sequence). The length of the CDR3 is 13 residues. The CDR3: CASRRGDRYEQYF. CDR3 coding DNA: TGTGCCAGCAGACGGGGAGACAGGTACGAGCAGTACTTC.

This clonotype appeared a few times. This chain uses TRBV28 with TRBJ2-5; the match to TRBD1 covers 10 bases. V was pared by 5 bases and J by 5 bases, with 11 bases of the junction left unmatched. The CDR3 runs to 16 residues. Germline CDR1 and CDR2: MDHEN and SYDVKM. CDR3 residues: CASSTRQGAVGETQYF. The CDR3 DNA is TGTGCCAGCAGTACCCGACAGGGGGCCGTTGGTGAGACCCAGTACTTC.